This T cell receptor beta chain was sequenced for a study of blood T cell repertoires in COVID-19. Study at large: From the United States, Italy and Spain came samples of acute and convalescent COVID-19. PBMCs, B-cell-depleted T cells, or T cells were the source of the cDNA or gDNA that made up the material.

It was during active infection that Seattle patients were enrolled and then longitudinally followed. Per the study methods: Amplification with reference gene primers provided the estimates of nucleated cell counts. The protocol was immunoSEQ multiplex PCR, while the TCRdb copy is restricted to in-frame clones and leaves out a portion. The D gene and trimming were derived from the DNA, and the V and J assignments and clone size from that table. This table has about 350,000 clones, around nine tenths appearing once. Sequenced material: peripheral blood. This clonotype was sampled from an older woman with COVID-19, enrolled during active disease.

The CDR3 DNA reads TGCGCCAGCAGCCCGCAAGGGAGGGGCGCTAACAATTCACCCCTCCACTTT. Its protein is CASSPQGRGANNSPLHF. V gene TRBV5-1 combines with J gene TRBJ1-6; possibly TRBD1 for D (5 bases). From germline, CDR1 is SGHRS and CDR2 YFSETQ. The CDR3 is 17 amino acids. The V gene lost 4 bases and the J gene lost 7 bases, with 21 bases spanning the gap.